This T cell receptor (beta chain) derives from a study of response to subunit inactivated influenza vaccine. Study-level results: Authors suggested each seasonal influenza vaccination recruits few new T cells.

Germline assignment: CDR1 MDHEN and CDR2 SYDVKM. The CDR3 runs 15 residues. The V gene end was trimmed by 5 bases and the J gene end by 9 bases; junction bases not matched to a gene: 12. One entry per CDR3 protein results from TCRdb running MiXCR on the RT-PCR reads. This sample has around 580,000 distinct CDR3 sequences, with approximately 10% found just once. This clonotype was observed a few times. Its specificity is not known. This TCR came from a man aged 45-65 years who received an inactivated influenza vaccine. The chain has TRBV28 and TRBJ2-7, with 11 bases lining up with TRBD2. The sequencing used PBMCs from blood, collected on the day of vaccination. The CDR3, as DNA: TGTGCCAGCAGTCCGCCCCGGCTAGCGGGAGGAGTGCAGTACTTC. The encoded protein is CASSPPRLAGGVQYF.